What follows is one T cell receptor (beta chain) and its context. Its antigen is undetermined. This sample was included in a study of CD8+ T cells in alopecia areata. Study context: Patients in the treated group were given tofacitinib by mouth, 5 to 10 mg twice a day. General study findings and limits: In scalp and blood during tofacitinib, many expanded lesional clones persisted.

Unmatched junction bases numbered 1, after V lost 4 bases and J lost 1 base. This CDR3 is built from 14 residues. Per the germline V gene, CDR1 is SGHAT and CDR2 is FQNNGV. Treatment noted: oral pan-JAK inhibitor, 5-10 mg twice daily. RNA extraction and reverse transcription yielded cDNA as sequencing template. Assay used: immunoSEQ multiplex PCR; TCRdb lists only in-frame clones, some missing. The sample includes roughly 100,000 clones, about nine tenths of them seen just once. The sample consisted of CD8+ T cells sorted from blood, taken between weeks 30 and 35, from a patient treated with tofacitinib. The rearrangement links TRBV11-2 to TRBJ2-5, with 9 positions matching TRBD1. The sequence came from a human donor with alopecia areata. CDR3 in DNA: TGTGCCAGCAGCTCGACAGGGGGCCAAGAGACCCAGTACTTC. Translation gives CASSSTGGQETQYF.